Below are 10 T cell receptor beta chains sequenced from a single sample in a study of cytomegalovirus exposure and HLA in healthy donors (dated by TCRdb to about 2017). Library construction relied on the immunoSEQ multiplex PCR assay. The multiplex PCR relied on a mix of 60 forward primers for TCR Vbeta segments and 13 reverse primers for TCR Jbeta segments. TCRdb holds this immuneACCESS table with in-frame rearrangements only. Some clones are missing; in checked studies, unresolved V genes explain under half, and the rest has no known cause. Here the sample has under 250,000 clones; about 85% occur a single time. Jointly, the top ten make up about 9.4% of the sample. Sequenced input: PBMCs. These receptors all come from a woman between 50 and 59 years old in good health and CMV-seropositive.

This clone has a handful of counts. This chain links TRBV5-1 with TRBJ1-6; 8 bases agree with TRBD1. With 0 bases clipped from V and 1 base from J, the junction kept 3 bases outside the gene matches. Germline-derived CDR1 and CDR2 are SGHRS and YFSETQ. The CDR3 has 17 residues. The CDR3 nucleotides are TGCGCCAGCAGCTTGGAGGGACAGGCATCCTATAATTCACCCCTCCACTTT. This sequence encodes CASSLEGQASYNSPLHF.

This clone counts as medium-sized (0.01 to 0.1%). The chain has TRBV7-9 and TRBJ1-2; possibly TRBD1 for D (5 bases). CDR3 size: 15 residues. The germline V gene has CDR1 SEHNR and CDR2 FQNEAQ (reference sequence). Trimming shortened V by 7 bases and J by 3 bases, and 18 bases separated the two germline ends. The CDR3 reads CASTDALQDYYGYTF. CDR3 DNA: TGTGCCAGCACGGACGCCTTACAGGATTACTATGGCTACACCTTC.

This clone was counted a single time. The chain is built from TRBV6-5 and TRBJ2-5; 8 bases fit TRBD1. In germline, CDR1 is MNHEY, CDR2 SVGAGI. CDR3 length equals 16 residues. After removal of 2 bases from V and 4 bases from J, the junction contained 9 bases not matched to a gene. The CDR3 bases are TGTGCCAGCAGTTACAGTTACAGGGGGAGGCGAGAGACCCAGTACTTC. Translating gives CASSYSYRGRRETQYF.

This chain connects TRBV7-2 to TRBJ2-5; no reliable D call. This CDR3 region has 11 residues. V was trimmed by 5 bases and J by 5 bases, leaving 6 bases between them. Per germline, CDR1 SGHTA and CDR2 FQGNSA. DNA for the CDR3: TGTGCCAGCAGCCTATGGGAGACCCAGTACTTC. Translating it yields CASSLWETQYF.

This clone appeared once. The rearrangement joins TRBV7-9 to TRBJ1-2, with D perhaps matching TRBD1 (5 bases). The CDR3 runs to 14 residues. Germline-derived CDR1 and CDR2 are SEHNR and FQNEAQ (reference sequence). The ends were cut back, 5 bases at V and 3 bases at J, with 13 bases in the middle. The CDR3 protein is CASSTGGVDYGYTF. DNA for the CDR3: TGTGCCAGCAGCACTGGGGGGGTGGACTATGGCTACACCTTC.

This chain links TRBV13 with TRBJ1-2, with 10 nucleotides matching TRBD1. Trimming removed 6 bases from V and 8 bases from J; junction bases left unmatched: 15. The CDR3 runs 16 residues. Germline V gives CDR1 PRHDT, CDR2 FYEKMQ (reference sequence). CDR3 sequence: CASRRTMTGGIGGYTF. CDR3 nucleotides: TGTGCCAGCAGACGTACAATGACAGGGGGCATAGGAGGCTACACCTTC.

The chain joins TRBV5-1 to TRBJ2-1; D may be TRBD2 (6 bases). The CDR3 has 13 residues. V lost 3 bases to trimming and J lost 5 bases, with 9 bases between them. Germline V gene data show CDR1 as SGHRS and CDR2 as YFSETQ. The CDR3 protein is CASSWPGDNEQFF. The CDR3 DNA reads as TGCGCCAGCAGCTGGCCGGGGGACAATGAGCAGTTCTTC.

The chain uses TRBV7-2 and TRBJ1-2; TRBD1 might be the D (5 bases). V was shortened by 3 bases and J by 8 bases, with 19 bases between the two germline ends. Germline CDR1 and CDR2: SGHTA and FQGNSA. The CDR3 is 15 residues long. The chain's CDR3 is CASSFMGTGGRGYTF. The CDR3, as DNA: TGTGCCAGCAGCTTTATGGGGACGGGGGGAAGGGGCTACACCTTC.

CDR3 in amino acids: CASSISRQGDEKLFF. Here the CDR3 DNA reads TGTGCCAGTAGTATTTCGCGGCAGGGGGATGAAAAACTGTTTTTT. The gene calls are TRBV19 and TRBJ1-4; 7 nucleotides line up with TRBD1. Germline V lookup: CDR1 LNHDA, CDR2 SQIVND (reference sequence). The CDR3 length is 15 residues. The V and J ends lost 3 bases and 6 bases, in that order; junction bases with no gene match: 7.

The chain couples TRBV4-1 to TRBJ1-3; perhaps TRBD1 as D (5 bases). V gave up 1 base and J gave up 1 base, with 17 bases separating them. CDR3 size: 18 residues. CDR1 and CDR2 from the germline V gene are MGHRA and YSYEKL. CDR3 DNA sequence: TGCGCCAGCAGCCAAGTCGACATGGGGCTCTTATCTGGAAACACCATATATTTT. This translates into CASSQVDMGLLSGNTIYF.